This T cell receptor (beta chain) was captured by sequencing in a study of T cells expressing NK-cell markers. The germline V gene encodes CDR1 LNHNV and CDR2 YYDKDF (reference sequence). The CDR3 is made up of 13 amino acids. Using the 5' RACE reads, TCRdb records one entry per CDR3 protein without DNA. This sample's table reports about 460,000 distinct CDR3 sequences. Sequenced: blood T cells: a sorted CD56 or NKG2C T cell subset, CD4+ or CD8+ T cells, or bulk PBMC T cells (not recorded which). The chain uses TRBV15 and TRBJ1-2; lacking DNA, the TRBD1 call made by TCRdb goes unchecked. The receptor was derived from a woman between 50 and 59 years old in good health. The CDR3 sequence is CATSRDFWGGYTF.